One T cell receptor beta chain is described in this entry. The target antigen is unknown. These data come from a study of naive and memory T cell subsets. Sequential positive selection took CD4 T cells first, then CD8 T cells. Cells stained for CD3, CD4, CD8, CD45RA, CD27 and viability were sorted into four CD45RA/CD27 subsets. An equimolar mix of two oligonucleotides served as the beta constant-region primer for TRBC1 and TRBC2. Four rounds of PCR amplified the ligated cDNA using nested alpha and beta constant-region primers plus SP2. Each CDR3 protein is one row after TCRdb ran MiXCR on the UMI-ligation and nested PCR reads. The table records more than 100,000 distinct CDR3 sequences, roughly 32% of them present only once. Study-level points and caveats: The power law exponent of TCR abundance differed between naive and memory cells.

The CDR3 has 15 residues. Trimming took off 4 bases at V and 4 bases at J, with 18 bases between the two ends. Germline CDR1 DFQATT, CDR2 SNEGSKA (reference sequence). The clonotype was recovered from a human donor in good health. The chain recombines TRBV20-1 with TRBJ2-3; the D gene is possibly TRBD1 (6 bases). Sequencing input: central memory CD4+ T cells from blood. The CDR3 nucleotides are TGCAGTGCTACTGACCCGGGACATCAGCCAGATACGCAGTATTTT. Translating gives CSATDPGHQPDTQYF.